Reported below is one T cell receptor beta chain. Its antigen is not identified. The table came from immunoSEQ multiplex PCR; TCRdb's copy has only in-frame clones and leaves some out. The sample lists approximately 170,000 clones, more than 85% seen once, with about 4.2% in the top ten. The data are from a study of T cell responses to AZD1222 COVID-19 vaccine. The study's findings and limits: Most donors were white British and more were female, and clonal diversity was possibly underestimated. Spike-specific TCR breadth and depth both grew after two AZD1222 doses. Baseline antibody screening turned up just six seropositive AZD1222 recipients. Of spike-specific TCRs, nearly half reportedly target regions left unmutated in variants.

Trimming removed 6 bases from V and 2 bases from J, with 10 bases in between. Germline V CDR1 and CDR2: LNHDA, SQIVND (reference sequence). The CDR3 is 13 amino acids. This sample comprised peripheral blood, obtained on day 0 of AZD1222 vaccination. The chain recombines TRBV19 with TRBJ2-5; D tentatively fits TRBD1 or TRBD2 (5 bases each). The clonotype was recovered from an adult in good health. This chain's CDR3 is CASSMGVQETQYF. The DNA for the CDR3 is TGTGCCAGTAGCATGGGGGTTCAAGAGACCCAGTACTTC.